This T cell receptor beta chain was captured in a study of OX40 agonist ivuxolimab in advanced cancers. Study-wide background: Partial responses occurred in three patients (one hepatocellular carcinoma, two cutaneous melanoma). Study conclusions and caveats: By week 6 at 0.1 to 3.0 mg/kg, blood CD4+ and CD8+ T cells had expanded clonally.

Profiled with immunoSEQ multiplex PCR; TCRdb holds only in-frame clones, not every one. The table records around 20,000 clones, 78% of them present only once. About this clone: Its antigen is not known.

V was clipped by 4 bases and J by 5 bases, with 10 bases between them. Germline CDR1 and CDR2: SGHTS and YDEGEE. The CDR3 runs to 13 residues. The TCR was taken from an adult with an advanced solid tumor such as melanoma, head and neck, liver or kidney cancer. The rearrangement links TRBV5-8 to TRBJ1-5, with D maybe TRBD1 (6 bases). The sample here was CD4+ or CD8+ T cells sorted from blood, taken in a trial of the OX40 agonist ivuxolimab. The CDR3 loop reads CASSVGGDQPQHF. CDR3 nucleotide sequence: TGTGCCAGCAGCGTAGGGGGGGATCAGCCCCAGCATTTT.